This T cell receptor beta chain was sequenced during a study of T cell changes during pregnancy in multiple sclerosis. Using immunoSEQ multiplex PCR, the repertoire was profiled, and TCRdb retains in-frame clones only, with some absent. The repertoire includes around 72,000 clones, approximately 94% of them detected once, and approximately 2% sits in the top ten. Per the germline V gene, CDR1 is SGHVS and CDR2 is FQNEAQ. The CDR3 runs to 15 residues. With V trimmed by 5 bases and J by 0 bases, 4 bases remained unmatched. Sequencing used peripheral blood, obtained in the second trimester of pregnancy. This clonotype was sampled from a female donor in good health, enrolled as a control in a pregnancy study. The gene calls are TRBV7-8 and TRBJ1-1; 9 positions match TRBD1. The CDR3 region is CASSARDRVNTEAFF. The DNA for the CDR3 is TGTGCCAGCAGCGCCCGGGACAGGGTGAACACTGAAGCTTTCTTT.